The 12 T cell receptor beta chains given below trace back to one sample, sequenced in a study of cytomegalovirus exposure and HLA in healthy donors. TCRdb keeps only in-frame clones here, not all; method: immunoSEQ multiplex PCR. The sample consists of some 84,000 clones, approximately 91% of them appearing once. Material: PBMCs. These receptors were collected from a man younger than 45 in good health and CMV-seronegative.

This chain uses TRBV6-6 with TRBJ1-4; perhaps TRBD1 as D (5 bases). Per the germline V gene, CDR1 is MNHNY and CDR2 is SVGAGI (reference sequence). CDR3 size: 16 residues. Deletions cut 2 bases from V and 8 bases from J, with 18 bases between. The CDR3 here is CASSYTSLGRGEKLFF. The CDR3 DNA reads TGTGCCAGCAGTTACACCTCCTTAGGGAGGGGCGAAAAACTGTTTTTT.

The rearrangement links TRBV19 to TRBJ2-2; D is ambiguous. V gave up 7 bases and J gave up 1 base, with 7 bases separating them. Germline V gene sequence: CDR1 LNHDA, CDR2 SQIVND (reference sequence). The CDR3 runs 13 residues. The CDR3 here is CASTFRNTGELFF. CDR3 bases: TGTGCCAGTACATTCAGGAACACCGGGGAGCTGTTTTTT.

The J gene is TRBJ2-5, the V gene TRBV5-1; D is unclear. CDR1 and CDR2 (germline): SGHRS, YFSETQ. The CDR3 is made up of 11 amino acids. Deletions cut 1 base from V and 4 bases from J, with 2 bases between. The CDR3, as DNA: TGCGCCAGCAGCTTGCTAGAGACCCAGTACTTC. Its translation: CASSLLETQYF.

The chain joins TRBV10-3 to TRBJ2-1; D is possibly TRBD2 (5 bases). Trimming shortened V by 8 bases and J by 4 bases, and 18 bases separated the two germline ends. The CDR3 spans 15 residues. From germline, CDR1 is ENHRY and CDR2 SYGVKD. CDR3 coding DNA: TGTGCCATCGGGGAGCCGAAAGGGTTTTACAATGAGCAGTTCTTC. Amino acid sequence: CAIGEPKGFYNEQFF.

The count of this clone is one. This chain uses TRBV28 with TRBJ1-5, with TRBD1 as a possible D gene (5 bases). Germline V gene sequence: CDR1 MDHEN, CDR2 SYDVKM. Trimming removed 1 base from V and 7 bases from J, with 23 bases in between. The CDR3 spans 18 residues. The CDR3 spells CASSLSSPAGFGNQPQHF. The DNA for the CDR3 is TGTGCCAGCAGTTTATCATCCCCGGCAGGGTTTGGGAACCAGCCCCAGCATTTT.

This chain uses TRBV6-1 with TRBJ1-2; D is perhaps TRBD1 (5 bases). The CDR3 extends over 13 amino acids. The V gene's germline CDR1 is MNHNS and CDR2 SASEGT. V was pared by 3 bases and J by 1 base, with 6 bases between. CDR3 bases: TGTGCCAGCAGTGAGACAGTTAACTATGGCTACACCTTC. Encoded protein: CASSETVNYGYTF.

CDR3 amino acids: CASSLGRQAYYGYTF. CDR3 DNA: TGCGCCAGCAGCTTGGGTAGGCAGGCCTACTATGGCTACACCTTC. The chain couples TRBV5-1 to TRBJ1-2; no definite D call. From germline, CDR1 is SGHRS and CDR2 YFSETQ. This CDR3 spans 15 amino acids. V dropped 0 bases and J dropped 3 bases, with 12 bases sitting between them.

The CDR3 DNA follows: TGTGCCAGCAGTGTCACCTACGAGCAGTACTTC. Amino acid sequence: CASSVTYEQYF. The V call is TRBV6-5, the J call TRBJ2-7; no clear D. The CDR3 has 11 residues. The germline gives CDR1 MNHEY, CDR2 SVGAGI. V dropped 5 bases and J dropped 2 bases, with 4 bases sitting between them.

The gene calls are TRBV10-3 and TRBJ2-7, with 7 bases fitting TRBD2. CDR3 length equals 14 residues. V lost 5 bases to trimming and J lost 3 bases; unmatched junction nucleotides: 7. CDR1 is ENHRY, CDR2 SYGVKD, per germline. CDR3 in amino acids: CAISLTSTDYEQYF. In DNA, the CDR3 is TGTGCCATCAGTTTGACTAGCACTGACTACGAGCAGTACTTC.

V gene TRBV10-3 combines with J gene TRBJ1-1, with 12 bases aligning to TRBD1. V trimming: 10 bases; J trimming: 5 bases; junction bases outside the gene matches: 8. The germline V gene encodes CDR1 ENHRY and CDR2 SYGVKD. The CDR3 is 14 amino acids. CDR3 amino acids: CATERDRGRTEAFF. As DNA, the CDR3 is TGTGCCACCGAGCGGGACAGGGGGCGTACTGAAGCTTTCTTT.

The rearrangement links TRBV7-6 to TRBJ2-7, with TRBD1 as a possible D gene (6 bases). Looked up from germline, CDR1 is SGHVS and CDR2 is FNYEAQ. V lost 5 bases, J lost 4 bases, and 18 bases lay in between. The CDR3 consists of 15 residues. Here the CDR3 reads CASSAQQGRGYEQYF. In nucleotides, the CDR3 is TGTGCCAGCAGCGCCCAACAGGGCCGCGGGTACGAGCAGTACTTC.

The chain joins TRBV28 to TRBJ2-2; a weak D match, TRBD2 (5 bases). Between the trimmed V and J ends, which lost 5 bases and 1 base, there was a span of 14 bases. The CDR3 sequence is 16 residues long. Germline values: CDR1 MDHEN, CDR2 SYDVKM. CDR3 DNA: TGTGCCAGCAGTCCCCGTGCGGGTTTGAACACCGGGGAGCTGTTTTTT. This encodes CASSPRAGLNTGELFF.